These 20 T cell receptor beta chains were all obtained from the same sample, sequenced in a study of vaccination and CD4 T cells after COVID-19. Antigens for these TCRs are unknown. The Oncomine TCR Beta short-read assay was what sequenced the DNA obtained from cultured CD4+ T cells. One entry per CDR3 protein results from TCRdb running MiXCR on the PCR reads. The table records roughly 15,000 distinct CDR3 sequences, about three quarters of them present only once. Treatment: roughly 10-day PBMC culture with coronavirus spike peptide pools or control peptides (ViraFEST assay). Material: CD4+ T cells from blood, cultured in vitro. The source of these receptors is a human donor who had recovered from COVID-19.

The chain joins TRBV6-2 or TRBV6-3 to TRBJ2-7; the D gene is possibly TRBD2 (6 bases). The germline V gene encodes CDR1 MNHEY and CDR2 SVGEGT. The CDR3 sequence is 16 residues long. Trimming stripped 7 bases from V and 0 bases from J, with 19 bases between. This CDR3 reads CASTQTLTSSSYEQYF. CDR3 DNA: TGTGCCAGCACCCAGACCCTCACTAGCAGCTCCTACGAGCAGTACTTC.

This chain connects TRBV12-3 or TRBV12-4 to TRBJ2-7, with D maybe TRBD1 (5 bases). The CDR3 is made up of 14 amino acids. The germline V and J ends were trimmed by 3 bases and 1 base, with 10 bases remaining between them. CDR3 protein: CASSLRQYSYEQYF. Written as DNA, the CDR3 is TGTGCCAGCAGTTTGAGACAGTATTCCTACGAGCAGTACTTC.

The V and J genes are TRBV19 and TRBJ1-2, with D unclear. V lost 7 bases and J 0 bases, leaving 21 bases between the germline ends. The CDR3 covers 17 residues. Germline-derived CDR1 and CDR2 are LNHDA and SQIVND (reference sequence). CDR3: CASTTPIQRTANYGYTF. The CDR3 DNA is TGTGCCAGTACCACCCCTATTCAGAGAACGGCTAACTATGGCTACACCTTC.

The genes are TRBV11-2 and TRBJ1-2; D possibly corresponds to TRBD1 (5 bases). Germline-derived CDR1 and CDR2 are SGHAT and FQNNGV. This CDR3 is built from 13 residues. V shed 5 bases and J shed 6 bases, with 13 bases lying between them. The DNA for the CDR3 is TGTGCCAGCAGCCATAGTCAGGGACATGGCTACACCTTC. It codes for CASSHSQGHGYTF.

This sequence joins TRBV19 and TRBJ1-4; TRBD1 is a possible D gene (5 bases). This CDR3 contains 16 residues. Per germline, CDR1 LNHDA and CDR2 SQIVND (reference sequence). V dropped 5 bases and J dropped 1 base, with 14 bases sitting between them. CDR3 protein: CASSVNQGITNEKLFF. The DNA of the CDR3 is TGTGCCAGTAGTGTCAATCAGGGTATAACTAATGAAAAACTGTTTTTT.

J is TRBJ2-7 and V is TRBV20-1; 13 positions agree with TRBD2. This CDR3 has 18 amino acids. The junction had 9 bases not matched to a gene; V was cut back by 0 bases and J by 1 base. CDR1 and CDR2 from the germline V gene are DFQATT and SNEGSKA (reference sequence). The CDR3, as DNA: TGCAGTGCTAGAGATCCTGGTCGGGGACTAGCGGGGTCCTACGAGCAGTACTTC. Its translation is CSARDPGRGLAGSYEQYF.

This clonotype has a handful of counts. V is TRBV11-3 and J is TRBJ2-7, with 8 nucleotides matching TRBD1. The V segment lost 5 bases and the J segment 4 bases; nucleotides outside the gene matches: 10. CDR1 SGHNT and CDR2 YENEEA come from the germline V gene. This CDR3 has 15 residues. In DNA, the CDR3 is TGTGCCAGCAGCAGAGGGACAGGAGGGTCGTACGAGCAGTACTTC. This translates into CASSRGTGGSYEQYF. Filled out from reference TRBV11-3 and TRBJ2-7, the complete variable domain reads EAGVVQSPRYKIIEKKQPVAFWCNPISGHNTLYWYLQNLGQGPELLIRYENEEAVDDSQLPKDRFSAERLKGVDSTLKIQPAELGDSAVYLCASSRGTGGSYEQYFGPGTRLTVT.

The rearrangement joins TRBV28 to TRBJ1-2; D may be TRBD1 (5 bases). CDR3 length equals 13 residues. Between the trimmed V and J ends, which lost 7 bases and 2 bases, there was a span of 11 bases. Germline V gene lookup returns CDR1 MDHEN and CDR2 SYDVKM. The CDR3 DNA sequence: TGTGCCAGCACCAACAGGTTAAACTATGGCTACACCTTC. It encodes CASTNRLNYGYTF.

This chain links TRBV11-2 with TRBJ1-5, with D possibly TRBD1 on 5 matching bases. The V and J ends lost 1 base and 6 bases respectively, with 13 bases between them. The CDR3 extends over 15 amino acids. CDR1 SGHAT and CDR2 FQNNGV come from the germline V gene. Here the CDR3 DNA reads TGTGCCAGCAGCTTAGTCCCCGGGGGAGCTCAGCCCCAGCATTTT. It specifies CASSLVPGGAQPQHF.

The chain has TRBV27 and TRBJ2-2, with D hard to call. The V end lost 7 bases, the J end lost 1 base, and 10 bases lay between the germline ends. The CDR3 consists of 14 residues. Germline lookup yields CDR1 MNHEY and CDR2 SMNVEV (reference sequence). The CDR3 DNA reads as TGTGCCAGCAAAATACGTTGGAACACCGGGGAGCTGTTTTTT. Amino acid sequence: CASKIRWNTGELFF.

The chain uses TRBV6-2 or TRBV6-3 and TRBJ2-4; no clear D. Germline loops: CDR1 MNHEY, CDR2 SVGEGT. CDR3 length: 18 residues. V was clipped by 4 bases and J by 0 bases, with 19 bases between them. CDR3 DNA sequence: TGTGCCAGCAGTTGGGATACGAACGCCTTGGAAGCCAAAAACATTCAGTACTTC. It encodes CASSWDTNALEAKNIQYF.

The rearrangement uses TRBV27 and TRBJ1-5, with D possibly matching TRBD1 (5 bases). V gave up 0 bases and J gave up 0 bases, with 9 bases separating them. This CDR3 region has 16 residues. CDR1 and CDR2 from the germline V gene are MNHEY and SMNVEV (reference sequence). Written as DNA, the CDR3 is TGTGCCAGCAGTTTATCGACCACAGGTAGCAATCAGCCCCAGCATTTT. It specifies CASSLSTTGSNQPQHF.

V and J are TRBV20-1 and TRBJ2-3; no clear D gene. The CDR3 runs 10 residues. From germline, CDR1 is DFQATT and CDR2 SNEGSKA (reference sequence). Trimming cost V 2 bases and J 6 bases, with 3 bases left between them. Here the CDR3 DNA reads TGCAGTGCTAGACGGGATACGCAGTATTTT. Translating gives CSARRDTQYF.

This clonotype counts as medium-sized. The V call is TRBV2, the J call TRBJ1-5, with D possibly matching TRBD1 (6 bases). The germline V and J ends were trimmed by 7 bases and 6 bases, with 19 bases remaining between them. Per the germline V gene, CDR1 is SNHLY and CDR2 is FYNNEI. This CDR3 is 15 amino acids long. The CDR3 protein is CASTPGQGKIQPQHF. For the CDR3, the DNA is TGTGCCAGCACCCCGGGGCAGGGGAAGATTCAGCCCCAGCATTTT.

DNA for the CDR3: TGTGCCAGTTGTTACCGACTAGCGGGAGGGAACACCGGGGAGCTGTTTTTT. Translation gives CASCYRLAGGNTGELFF. The chain links TRBV19 to TRBJ2-2; 13 nucleotides align to TRBD2. The CDR3 spans 17 residues. J gave up 1 base and V 8 bases, and 7 bases lay outside the gene matches. In germline, CDR1 is LNHDA, CDR2 SQIVND (reference sequence).

V and J are TRBV7-9 and TRBJ2-2, with 9 bases aligning to TRBD2. V trimming: 5 bases; J trimming: 8 bases; junction bases outside the gene matches: 12. Germline V gene lookup returns CDR1 SEHNR and CDR2 FQNEAQ (reference sequence). The CDR3 is made up of 16 amino acids. The CDR3 spells CASSPGTSLLTGELFF. The CDR3 DNA follows: TGTGCCAGCAGCCCTGGGACTAGCTTACTGACTGGGGAGCTGTTTTTT.

This clonotype occurred once. One end of the junction varies from germline; a read error may be responsible. The rearrangement joins TRBV7-7 to TRBJ2-7; 11 nucleotides agree with TRBD2. CDR1 is SSHAT and CDR2 is FNYEAQ in the germline V gene (reference sequence). The CDR3 totals 17 residues. This CDR3 is CASSPTTSGRESYEQYF. The CDR3 nucleotides read TGTGCTAGCAGCCCTACCACTAGCGGGAGAGAATCCTACGAGCAGTACTTC.

This clonotype was seen a few times. V is TRBV27 and J is TRBJ2-5; weak D call: TRBD2 (6 bases). CDR3 length: 12 amino acids. Germline V gene data show CDR1 as MNHEY and CDR2 as SMNVEV (reference sequence). With 3 bases removed from V and 4 bases from J, the gap between germline ends came to 6 bases. Here the CDR3 reads CASSFGGETQYF. In nucleotides, the CDR3 is TGTGCCAGCAGTTTCGGGGGAGAGACCCAGTACTTC.

The chain couples TRBV28 to TRBJ2-7; 9 nucleotides agree with TRBD1. CDR1 is MDHEN and CDR2 is SYDVKM in the germline V gene. The CDR3 has 16 residues. J lost 0 bases, V lost 5 bases, and 8 bases had no gene match. The CDR3 sequence: CASSAPRDRASYEQYF. CDR3 in DNA: TGTGCCAGCAGTGCCCCCAGGGACAGGGCCTCCTACGAGCAGTACTTC. Variable domain in full (rest from reference TRBV28 and TRBJ2-7): DVKVTQSSRYLVKRTGEKVFLECVQDMDHENMFWYRQDPGLGLRLIYFSYDVKMKEKGDIPEGYSVSREKKERFSLILESASTNQTSMYLCASSAPRDRASYEQYFGPGTRLTVT.

The V call is TRBV7-6, the J call TRBJ1-3, with TRBD1 identical over 9 bases. The CDR3 is made up of 15 amino acids. In germline, CDR1 is SGHVS, CDR2 FNYEAQ. V was pared by 5 bases and J by 1 base, with 3 bases of the junction left unmatched. CDR3 bases: TGTGCCAGCAGCCGGACAGGGGCTTCTGGAAACACCATATATTTT. This codes for CASSRTGASGNTIYF. Drawing the rest from reference TRBV7-6 and TRBJ1-3, the complete variable domain is GAGVSQSPRYKVTKRGQDVALRCDPISGHVSLYWYRQALGQGPEFLTYFNYEAQQDKSGLPNDRFSAERPEGSISTLTIQRTEQRDSAMYRCASSRTGASGNTIYFGEGSWLTVV.